This T cell receptor (beta chain) was identified in a study of radiation and T cells in renal cell carcinoma. Comments on this clone: Its antigen is not identified.

TCRdb keeps only in-frame clones here, not all; method: immunoSEQ multiplex PCR. The sample has tens of thousands of clones; 60% to 85% are singletons. Trimming took off 6 bases at V and 7 bases at J, with 14 bases between the two ends. Germline V gene lookup returns CDR1 SGHKS and CDR2 YYEKEE (reference sequence). The CDR3 covers 13 residues. Time point here: blood 4 weeks post-SBRT, at nephrectomy. Treatment specified: 15 Gy SBRT to primary tumor, nephrectomy 4 weeks later. Blood was sampled at baseline, 2 weeks and 4 weeks after SBRT. The tumor was a clear cell renal cell carcinoma. Study findings and constraints: Baseline intratumoral clonotype presence is unknown without pretreatment biopsies. In blood, top tumor clones expanded by 2 weeks, shrinking by 4.

This TCR derives from a man between 60 and 70 years old with renal cell carcinoma. This material consisted of blood, taken from a patient whose treatment included radiotherapy and nephrectomy. The rearrangement joins TRBV5-5 to TRBJ2-1; D may match TRBD1 or TRBD2 (5 bases each). This chain's CDR3 is CASNAGTRNEQFF. CDR3 DNA: TGTGCCAGCAATGCAGGGACGAGGAATGAGCAGTTCTTC.